A single sample gave rise to the 20 T cell receptor beta chains below, sequenced in a study of human T cells and chemical hapten exposure. In TCRdb, the RACE reads were re-called with MiXCR into one record per CDR3 protein. The data contain almost 40,000 distinct CDR3 sequences, around a tenth of them singletons. Noted time point: patch test 3, about 24 weeks after DPC sensitization. The treatment denotes: therapeutic diphenylcyclopropenone sensitization with weekly scalp DPC. Before extraction, the whole blood was not fractionated, and total RNA was taken from it. The specimen was whole blood, collected in connection with sensitization to the hapten diphenylcyclopropenone (DPC). These receptors were taken from a man over 45 with alopecia areata. Some clones in this sample may be carry-over from other donors' samples.

This clonotype has ten or more counts. This chain uses TRBV4-3 with TRBJ2-3; D tentatively reads TRBD1 or TRBD2 (6 bases each). Trimming stripped 4 bases from V and 4 bases from J, with 15 bases between. From germline, CDR1 is LGHNA and CDR2 YSLEER. The length of the CDR3 is 15 residues. The CDR3: CASSLQRGEADTQYF. The DNA of the CDR3 is TGCGCCAGCAGCCTACAAAGGGGGGAGGCAGATACGCAGTATTTT.

This clonotype was seen at least ten times. V usage is TRBV6-2 or TRBV6-3 and J usage is TRBJ2-6, with unresolved D. V was pared by 8 bases and J by 0 bases, with 2 bases between. Germline loops: CDR1 MNHEY, CDR2 SVGEGT. The CDR3 covers 12 residues. CDR3 DNA: TGTGCCAGCTACTCTGGGGCCAACGTCCTGACTTTC. It encodes CASYSGANVLTF.

This clonotype was counted ten times or more. V is TRBV20-1 and J is TRBJ2-7; 10 bases are a match to TRBD2. Per germline, CDR1 DFQATT and CDR2 SNEGSKA (reference sequence). Losses at the gene ends were 5 bases for V and 2 bases for J; bases not matched to a gene: 6. This CDR3 comprises 14 residues. This CDR3 is CSAHRSGRPYEQYF. CDR3 DNA sequence: TGCAGTGCTCACCGTAGCGGGAGGCCCTACGAGCAGTACTTC.

With respect to this clonotype: A much larger clone lies a single base off, so this may be a read error. The CDR3 DNA reads as TGTACCAGCAGCTTGCTAGGGGCTGTGACCCAGTACTTC. Translating it yields CTSSLLGAVTQYF. The chain couples TRBV5-4 to TRBJ2-5; D might be TRBD1 (5 bases). Germline CDR1 reads SGHNT; CDR2 reads YYREEE (reference sequence). The CDR3 length is 13 residues.

This clonotype appeared many times. The chain recombines TRBV7-9 with TRBJ1-1; D gene ambiguous. V dropped 1 base and J dropped 2 bases, with 8 bases sitting between them. CDR1 SEHNR and CDR2 FQNEAQ come from the germline V gene (reference sequence). This CDR3 spans 14 amino acids. This CDR3 reads CASSLEGDNTEAFF. As DNA, the CDR3 is TGTGCCAGCAGCTTAGAAGGCGACAACACTGAAGCTTTCTTT.

Many counts were recorded for this clonotype. CDR3 amino acids: CAISAPGRGSSYEQYF. The CDR3, as DNA: TGTGCCATCAGTGCCCCGGGGAGGGGCAGTTCCTACGAGCAGTACTTC. This chain links TRBV10-3 with TRBJ2-7, with 7 bases fitting TRBD2. With 4 bases clipped from V and 1 base from J, the junction kept 10 bases outside the gene matches. The CDR3 is made up of 16 amino acids. Germline CDR1 ENHRY, CDR2 SYGVKD.

This clonotype was detected a few times. The chain carries TRBV5-1 and TRBJ2-7; 7 bases line up with TRBD2. The trim removed 0 bases at V and 2 bases at J, leaving 8 bases unmatched. The CDR3 contains 16 residues. CDR1 and CDR2 (germline): SGHRS, YFSETQ. The chain's CDR3 is CASSLEAREPAYEQYF. CDR3 bases: TGCGCCAGCAGCTTGGAAGCGCGGGAGCCCGCCTACGAGCAGTACTTC.

This clonotype was picked up many times. CDR3 loop: CATSGGTGGSAQHF. The CDR3 DNA is TGTGCCACCAGCGGCGGCACAGGGGGGTCAGCCCAGCATTTT. The gene calls are TRBV15 and TRBJ1-5; 8 bases map to TRBD1. Germline V lookup: CDR1 LNHNV, CDR2 YYDKDF (reference sequence). V trimming: 5 bases; J trimming: 11 bases; junction bases outside the gene matches: 11. This CDR3 is built from 14 residues.

In its sample, this clonotype was seen many times. The chain recombines TRBV7-2 with TRBJ2-1, with D uncertain. Germline CDR1 is SGHTA and CDR2 is FQGNSA. CDR3 size: 12 residues. Trimming left V 5 bases short and J 8 bases short, with 10 bases between. CDR3 sequence reads: CASSPNVYEQFF. DNA of the CDR3: TGTGCCAGCAGCCCGAATGTCTATGAGCAGTTCTTC. The complete variable domain, with remaining parts taken from reference TRBV7-2 and TRBJ2-1, reads GAGVSQSPSNKVTEKGKDVELRCDPISGHTALYWYRQSLGQGLEFLIYFQGNSAPDKSGLPSDRFSAERTGGSVSTLTIQRTQQEDSAVYLCASSPNVYEQFFGPGTRLTVL.

The sample holds many counts of this clonotype. This rearrangement joins TRBV7-2 to TRBJ2-1, with unresolved D. The CDR3 sequence is 14 residues long. Germline loops: CDR1 SGHTA, CDR2 FQGNSA. V shed 7 bases and J shed 2 bases, with 12 bases lying between them. CDR3 coding DNA: TGTGCCAGCACCACCCGCGCGGCCTACAATGAGCAGTTCTTC. Encoded protein: CASTTRAAYNEQFF.

This clonotype was observed a handful of times. The gene calls are TRBV10-2 and TRBJ2-7, with D possibly matching TRBD1 (7 bases). Trimming pared 0 bases from V and 5 bases from J, leaving 11 bases between. Germline CDR1 reads WSHSY; CDR2 reads SAAADI. The CDR3 is made up of 14 amino acids. The CDR3 loop is CASSESGRGDEQYF. CDR3 in DNA: TGCGCCAGCAGTGAGTCAGGCAGGGGGGACGAGCAGTACTTC.

The V call is TRBV28, the J call TRBJ1-1; maybe TRBD1 (5 bases). This CDR3 is built from 13 residues. Deletions cut 10 bases from V and 0 bases from J, with 12 bases between. Germline CDR1 reads MDHEN; CDR2 reads SYDVKM. Here the CDR3 reads CANRQLMNTEAFF. The CDR3, as DNA: TGTGCCAACCGACAGCTCATGAACACTGAAGCTTTCTTT.

Many counts were recorded for this clonotype. The chain is built from TRBV27 and TRBJ2-2; D perhaps matches TRBD2 (6 bases). The length of the CDR3 is 15 residues. CDR1 and CDR2 from the germline V gene are MNHEY and SMNVEV (reference sequence). V lost 5 bases and J 1 base, leaving 11 bases between the germline ends. The CDR3 nucleotides are TGTGCCAGCAGTGGCTGGAGGGGGAACACCGGGGAGCTGTTTTTT. It translates to CASSGWRGNTGELFF.

This clonotype was counted at least ten times. V is TRBV11-2 and J is TRBJ2-1; 12 nucleotides match TRBD2. Germline trimming cut 8 bases from V and 11 bases from J; bases unmatched to any gene: 10. Germline V gene sequence: CDR1 SGHAT, CDR2 FQNNGV. This CDR3 spans 14 amino acids. CDR3 protein: CASAPRTSGVQQFF. The DNA of the CDR3 is TGTGCCAGCGCTCCCCGGACTAGCGGGGTTCAGCAGTTCTTC. The entire variable domain, with the rest obtained from reference TRBV11-2 and TRBJ2-1, is as follows: EAGVAQSPRYKIIEKRQSVAFWCNPISGHATLYWYQQILGQGPKLLIQFQNNGVVDDSQLPKDRFSAERLKGVDSTLKIQPAKLEDSAVYLCASAPRTSGVQQFFGPGTRLTVL.

In regard to this clonotype: Being one base from a much bigger clone, this may be a read error. V gene TRBV5-1 combines with J gene TRBJ2-4; D is undetermined. The CDR3 loop spans 14 amino acids. The V end lost 0 bases, the J end lost 4 bases, and 8 bases lay between the germline ends. Germline V gene lookup returns CDR1 SGHRS and CDR2 YFSETQ. This chain's CDR3 is CASSLAVGKNIQYF. The CDR3 coding sequence is TGCGCCAGCAGCTTGGCCGTCGGAAAAAACATTCAGTACTTC.

The V and J genes are TRBV11-2 and TRBJ2-6; D gene unclear. The CDR3 loop spans 13 amino acids. Deletions cut 1 base from V and 3 bases from J, with 1 base between. In germline, CDR1 is SGHAT, CDR2 FQNNGV. CDR3: CASSLGGANVLTF. The DNA for the CDR3 is TGTGCCAGCAGCTTAGGTGGGGCCAACGTCCTGACTTTC.

In its sample, this clonotype was seen many times. The chain uses TRBV7-9 and TRBJ1-1; tentatively, D is TRBD1 (5 bases). V lost 10 bases, J lost 7 bases, and 22 bases lay in between. The CDR3 loop spans 14 amino acids. Per germline, CDR1 SEHNR and CDR2 FQNEAQ (reference sequence). Here the CDR3 reads CATTKEQGPGEAFF. In DNA, the CDR3 is TGTGCCACCACAAAGGAGCAGGGCCCCGGTGAAGCTTTCTTT.

The chain employs TRBV6-1 and TRBJ1-6, with 9 bases lining up with TRBD1. The CDR3 has 14 amino acids. Germline V gene lookup returns CDR1 MNHNS and CDR2 SASEGT. J was trimmed by 5 bases and V by 4 bases; bases with no gene match: 0. The CDR3 nucleotides read TGTGCCAGCAGTGGGACAGGGGATAATTCACCCCTCCACTTT. It translates to CASSGTGDNSPLHF.

There are a few counts of this clonotype. This chain links TRBV29-1 with TRBJ2-7; 9 bases are shared with TRBD1. Germline-derived CDR1 and CDR2 are SQVTM and ANQGSEA. The ends lost 7 bases at V and 4 bases at J; junction bases unmatched: 5. This CDR3 comprises 12 residues. The CDR3 reads CSAGTGKYEQYF. CDR3 DNA sequence: TGCAGCGCCGGGACAGGGAAGTACGAGCAGTACTTC.

This clonotype came up many times. The chain couples TRBV4-3 to TRBJ2-7; the D is unclear. V lost 3 bases to trimming and J lost 0 bases, with 9 bases between them. Germline V lookup: CDR1 LGHNA, CDR2 YSLEER. This CDR3 has 14 residues. The CDR3 DNA follows: TGCGCCAGCAGCCAGGGTATGAGCTCCTACGAGCAGTACTTC. Residues: CASSQGMSSYEQYF.